Below, 28 T cell receptor beta chains from the same sample are listed, as sequenced in a study of breast tumors, draining lymph nodes, adjacent tissues. Each CDR3 protein is one row after TCRdb ran MiXCR on the multiplex PCR reads. The table has some 14,000 distinct CDR3 sequences, around 57% seen once; the top ten hold around 47%. Sequencing was done on a sample of tumor-adjacent breast tissue. The receptors here all came from a female donor with breast cancer. Some clones in this sample may be carry-over from other donors' samples.

This chain connects TRBV29-1 to TRBJ2-3, with D perhaps matching TRBD2 (6 bases). Trimming stripped 4 bases from V and 0 bases from J, with 14 bases between. This CDR3 spans 15 amino acids. CDR1 and CDR2 (germline): SQVTM, ANQGSEA. The CDR3 bases are TGCAGCGTTGTTAGTCGGGGAGGTAGCACAGATACGCAGTATTTT. Translation gives CSVVSRGGSTDTQYF.

The chain recombines TRBV18 with TRBJ1-4; D is undetermined. Germline CDR1 KGHSH, CDR2 LQKENI. Trimming stripped 2 bases from V and 6 bases from J, with 7 bases between. The CDR3 length is 13 residues. CDR3 protein: CASSPGDDEKLFF. The CDR3 coding sequence is TGTGCCAGCTCACCAGGCGACGATGAAAAACTGTTTTTT.

There are many counts of this clonotype. The V call is TRBV3-1, the J call TRBJ2-7; possible D gene TRBD1, 7 bases. The germline V gene has CDR1 LGHDT and CDR2 YNNKEL (reference sequence). With 4 bases removed from V and 2 bases from J, the gap between germline ends came to 12 bases. CDR3 length equals 14 residues. CDR3 protein: CASSRGTVPYEQYF. CDR3 DNA: TGTGCCAGCAGCCGCGGGACAGTCCCCTACGAGCAGTACTTC.

A word on this clonotype: The junction departs from the called germline gene at one end, perhaps through a read error. The chain combines TRBV19 with TRBJ1-5; D gene unclear. The CDR3 length is 12 residues. CDR1 and CDR2 from the germline V gene are LNHDA and SQIVND (reference sequence). The CDR3 loop reads CASSRVAGDRDF. The DNA of the CDR3 is TGTGCCAGTAGTAGGGTAGCGGGTGATCGGGATTTT.

This chain joins TRBV5-6 and TRBJ1-2; 7 bases fit TRBD1. The CDR3 totals 13 residues. The V and J ends lost 2 bases and 8 bases, in that order; junction bases with no gene match: 6. Germline loops: CDR1 SGHDT, CDR2 YYEEEE. The CDR3 DNA is TGTGCCAGCAGCTTACAGGGGTGGAGGGGCTACACCTTC. Its protein product is CASSLQGWRGYTF.

This clonotype has a count of ten or more. CDR3 DNA sequence: TGTGCCAGCAGTCCCCCCCCAAACTATGGCTACACCTTC. It translates to CASSPPPNYGYTF. The V call is TRBV28, the J call TRBJ1-2; D uncertain. This CDR3 has 13 residues. V shed 5 bases and J shed 2 bases, with 9 bases lying between them. Germline CDR1 MDHEN, CDR2 SYDVKM.

J is TRBJ1-2 and V is TRBV9; unclear D gene. This CDR3 is built from 14 residues. CDR1 SGDLS and CDR2 YYNGEE come from the germline V gene. V was clipped by 0 bases and J by 1 base, with 7 bases between them. The CDR3 loop reads CASSVGSLNYGYTF. The CDR3 DNA sequence: TGTGCCAGCAGCGTAGGATCCCTTAACTATGGCTACACCTTC.

This clonotype was counted at least ten times. This rearrangement joins TRBV6-1 to TRBJ1-5, with D maybe TRBD1 (5 bases). Per germline, CDR1 MNHNS and CDR2 SASEGT. V was cut by 7 bases and J by 6 bases, with 10 bases left in between. This CDR3 spans 12 amino acids. For the CDR3, the DNA is TGTGCCAGCAATCAGGGCCTTCAGCCCCAGCATTTT. Translated, it gives CASNQGLQPQHF.

The gene calls are TRBV7-9 and TRBJ2-3; no clear D gene. The CDR3 extends over 14 amino acids. Trimming stripped 1 base from V and 2 bases from J, with 7 bases between. The germline V gene encodes CDR1 SEHNR and CDR2 FQNEAQ (reference sequence). In DNA form, the CDR3 reads TGTGCCAGCAGCTTAGGGGCGTACACAGATACGCAGTATTTT. Protein: CASSLGAYTDTQYF.

The J gene is TRBJ2-3, the V gene TRBV24-1, with TRBD2 as a possible D gene (6 bases). Germline loops: CDR1 KGHDR, CDR2 SFDVKD. V was cut by 4 bases and J by 2 bases, with 24 bases left in between. This CDR3 comprises 19 residues. CDR3 amino acids: CATSDPRDWTTDTTDTQYF. In DNA, the CDR3 is TGTGCCACCAGTGACCCCCGGGACTGGACTACAGATACCACAGATACGCAGTATTTT.

This clonotype appeared many times. Here the CDR3 reads CATRPPRGHGDTGELFF. The CDR3 DNA reads TGTGCCACCAGGCCCCCCCGGGGGCATGGAGACACCGGGGAGCTGTTTTTT. This chain joins TRBV15 and TRBJ2-2; either TRBD1 or TRBD2 may fit D (6 bases each). V lost 6 bases and J lost 3, with 20 bases in between. The germline V gene encodes CDR1 LNHNV and CDR2 YYDKDF (reference sequence). CDR3 length: 17 amino acids.

Here the CDR3 reads CASSSSRSSYEQYF. The DNA of the CDR3 is TGCGCCAGCAGCTCGAGTAGAAGCTCCTACGAGCAGTACTTC. The rearrangement uses TRBV5-1 and TRBJ2-7; D remains ambiguous. V lost 3 bases and J 0 bases, leaving 10 bases between the germline ends. The CDR3 loop spans 14 amino acids. The germline gives CDR1 SGHRS, CDR2 YFSETQ.

V usage is TRBV5-1 and J usage is TRBJ2-1, with 7 bases lining up with TRBD1. Germline assignment: CDR1 SGHRS and CDR2 YFSETQ. The CDR3 covers 13 residues. The J segment lost 8 bases and the V segment lost 4 bases, leaving 6 bases of the junction unmatched. DNA for the CDR3: TGCGCCAGCAGCAAAACTGACAGGGATGAGCAGTTCTTC. Protein product: CASSKTDRDEQFF.

The chain carries TRBV7-9 and TRBJ1-4; 9 bases align to TRBD1. The V gene end was trimmed by 4 bases and the J gene end by 6 bases; junction bases not matched to a gene: 15. The CDR3 has 18 residues. Germline V gene data show CDR1 as SEHNR and CDR2 as FQNEAQ (reference sequence). CDR3 coding DNA: TGTGCCAGCAGCTGGCCGGGACAGGGAGGCCGAAAATATGAAAAACTGTTTTTT. Translated, it gives CASSWPGQGGRKYEKLFF.

At least ten counts were recorded for this clonotype. V usage is TRBV12-3 or TRBV12-4 and J usage is TRBJ2-7; 7 nucleotides align to TRBD1. There are 12 residues in the CDR3. The V segment lost 3 bases and the J segment 6 bases; nucleotides outside the gene matches: 2. The DNA for the CDR3 is TGTGCCAGCAGTTTCCCAGGGGGCGAGCAGTACTTC. It encodes CASSFPGGEQYF.

The chain couples TRBV14 to TRBJ1-2, with D hard to call. The CDR3 runs to 16 residues. Germline CDR1 reads SGHDN; CDR2 reads FVKESK. Trimming shortened V by 3 bases and J by 4 bases, and 18 bases separated the two germline ends. CDR3 coding DNA: TGTGCCAGCAGCCACGAGGGAACCTTGGCCGGCTATGGCTACACCTTC. As protein: CASSHEGTLAGYGYTF.

This clonotype has at least ten counts. This sequence joins TRBV4-3 and TRBJ2-1; 8 bases line up with TRBD2. The CDR3 has 17 amino acids. From germline, CDR1 is LGHNA and CDR2 YSLEER. The V gene end was trimmed by 1 base and the J gene end by 9 bases; junction bases not matched to a gene: 14. Written as DNA, the CDR3 is TGCGCCAGCAGCCAAGGTGGGACGGGAGGGCCGCGCGGTGAGCAGTTCTTC. It specifies CASSQGGTGGPRGEQFF.

This clonotype is large (0.1 to 1%) within its sample. The V gene is TRBV29-1, the J gene TRBJ2-7; D gene ambiguous. This CDR3 is 12 amino acids long. The germline V gene encodes CDR1 SQVTM and CDR2 ANQGSEA. The ends were cut back, 6 bases at V and 6 bases at J, with 15 bases in the middle. The CDR3 nucleotides read TGCAGCGTGTCCGCGACTTCCCTCGAGCAGTACTTC. This gives the protein CSVSATSLEQYF.

This chain links TRBV7-2 with TRBJ1-5, with a tentative D call TRBD1 (5 bases). Trimming shortened V by 1 base and J by 0 bases, and 10 bases separated the two germline ends. CDR1 is SGHTA and CDR2 is FQGNSA in the germline V gene. The CDR3 loop spans 16 amino acids. The CDR3 region has the DNA TGTGCCAGCAGCTTAGTGACAGATTATAGCAATCAGCCCCAGCATTTT. It is translated as CASSLVTDYSNQPQHF.

This clonotype was observed many times. It may be a read error: a sequence one base away is much more abundant. This chain uses TRBV6-5 with TRBJ2-7; D gene ambiguous. Germline V gene sequence: CDR1 MNHEY, CDR2 SVGAGI. This CDR3 has 12 residues. Trimming removed 5 bases at V and 7 bases at J, with 12 bases between. This CDR3 reads CASSPLAREQYF. CDR3 sequence (DNA): TGTGCCAGCAGTCCGTTGGCGAGGGAGCAGTACTTC.

This clonotype appeared once. The V call is TRBV2, the J call TRBJ1-6, with D possibly being TRBD1 (6 bases). The CDR3 consists of 15 residues. Per the germline V gene, CDR1 is SNHLY and CDR2 is FYNNEI. Trimming took 6 bases from V and 10 from J, leaving 19 bases between them. CDR3 nucleotides: TGTGCCAGCAGAAAACAGGGTACGGGAAACTCACCCCTCCACTTT. This sequence encodes CASRKQGTGNSPLHF.

V and J are TRBV4-2 and TRBJ2-7; a weak D match, TRBD2 (6 bases). CDR3 length: 16 amino acids. The V gene's germline CDR1 is LGHNA and CDR2 YNFKEQ. V lost 4 bases and J 2 bases, leaving 18 bases between the germline ends. The CDR3 DNA is TGTGCCAGCAGCCCGGGGGTTAGGACATCGGCCTACGAGCAGTACTTC. This codes for CASSPGVRTSAYEQYF.

The sample holds many counts of this clonotype. The gene calls are TRBV14 and TRBJ2-7, with D perhaps matching TRBD2 (6 bases). V lost 1 base and J lost 6, with 19 bases in between. This CDR3 has 16 amino acids. CDR1 is SGHDN and CDR2 is FVKESK in the germline V gene. This CDR3 is CASSQVPPSGGSEQYF. CDR3 DNA sequence: TGTGCCAGCAGCCAAGTCCCCCCTTCCGGGGGTTCCGAGCAGTACTTC.

The CDR3 nucleotides read TGCGCCAGCTCGAGGGGGGGCTCCTACAATGAGCAGTTCTTC. Its translation is CASSRGGSYNEQFF. V gene TRBV5-1 combines with J gene TRBJ2-1; TRBD2 is a possible D gene (7 bases). This CDR3 is built from 14 residues. Trimming shortened V by 7 bases and J by 0 bases, and 11 bases separated the two germline ends. The germline V gene has CDR1 SGHRS and CDR2 YFSETQ.

This chain connects TRBV2 to TRBJ1-4; no clear D. This CDR3 region has 13 residues. V lost 2 bases to trimming and J lost 13 bases, with 14 bases between them. The germline CDR1 and CDR2 sequences are SNHLY and FYNNEI. CDR3 in DNA: TGTGCCAGCAGTGAACAGGACTGGTCGGGACTGTTTTTT. Translation: CASSEQDWSGLFF.

Concerning this clonotype: The junction and the germline gene differ at one end; a read error may be behind it. The chain is built from TRBV20-1 and TRBJ2-1, with D maybe TRBD2 (5 bases). This CDR3 is built from 12 residues. CDR1 and CDR2 from the germline V gene are DFQATT and SNEGSKA (reference sequence). The CDR3 region has the DNA TGCAGTGCTAGAGAGGACGGGAATGAGCCGTTCTTC. Its translation: CSAREDGNEPFF.

Ten or more counts support this clonotype. The chain combines TRBV11-1 with TRBJ2-1, with 7 nucleotides matching TRBD2. The V gene's germline CDR1 is SGHAT and CDR2 FQDESV (reference sequence). Losses at the gene ends were 5 bases for V and 7 bases for J; bases not matched to a gene: 23. The CDR3 covers 19 residues. The CDR3 bases are TGTGCCAGCAGCGGCCGACTCCCCCACTTTGCGGGAGTGGGAAATGAGCAGTTCTTC. Translated, it gives CASSGRLPHFAGVGNEQFF.

This clonotype is large (0.1 to 1%) within its sample. This chain links TRBV4-1 with TRBJ2-3; the D is unclear. V shed 1 base and J shed 2 bases, with 13 bases lying between them. This CDR3 is built from 16 residues. Germline CDR1 is MGHRA and CDR2 is YSYEKL. For the CDR3, the DNA is TGCGCCAGCAGCCAAGGAATCAACTCCCACACAGATACGCAGTATTTT. Translating gives CASSQGINSHTDTQYF.